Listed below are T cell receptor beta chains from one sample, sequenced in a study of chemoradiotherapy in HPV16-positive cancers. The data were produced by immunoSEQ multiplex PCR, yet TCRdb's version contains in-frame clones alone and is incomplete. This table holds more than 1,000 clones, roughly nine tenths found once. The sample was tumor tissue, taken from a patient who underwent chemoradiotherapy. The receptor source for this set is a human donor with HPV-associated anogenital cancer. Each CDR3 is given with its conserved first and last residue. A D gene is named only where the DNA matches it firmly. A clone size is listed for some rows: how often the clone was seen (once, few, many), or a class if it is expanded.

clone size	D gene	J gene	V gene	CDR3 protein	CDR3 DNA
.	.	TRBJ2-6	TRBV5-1	CASSLGGSSGANVLTF	TGCGCCAGCAGCTTGGGTGGGAGCTCTGGGGCCAACGTCCTGACTTTC
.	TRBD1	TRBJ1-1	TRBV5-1	CASSLAGDSGTEAFF	TGCGCCAGCAGCTTGGCGGGGGACAGCGGAACTGAAGCTTTCTTT
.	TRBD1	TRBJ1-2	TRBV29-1	CSVEDRGQNNYGYTF	TGCAGCGTTGAAGATCGGGGACAGAACAACTATGGCTACACCTTC
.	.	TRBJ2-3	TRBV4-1	CASSQGSLVADTQYF	TGCGCCAGCAGCCAAGGGTCGCTAGTGGCAGATACGCAGTATTTT
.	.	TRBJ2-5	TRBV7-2	CASSLWGGAAAETQYF	TGTGCCAGCAGCTTATGGGGGGGGGCCGCGGCAGAGACCCAGTACTTC
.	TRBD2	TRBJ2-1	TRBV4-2	CASSQEERGIDNEQFF	TGTGCCAGCAGCCAAGAGGAGCGGGGAATTGACAATGAGCAGTTCTTC
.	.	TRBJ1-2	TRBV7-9	CASTQAGELNYGYTF	TGTGCCAGCACCCAGGCAGGGGAACTTAACTATGGCTACACCTTC
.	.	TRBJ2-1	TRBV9	CASSFLSYNEQFF	TGTGCCAGCAGCTTTCTTTCCTACAATGAGCAGTTCTTC
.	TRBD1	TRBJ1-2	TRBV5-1	CASSPQGDRLPYGYTF	TGCGCCAGCAGTCCACAGGGGGATCGCCTACCCTATGGCTACACCTTC
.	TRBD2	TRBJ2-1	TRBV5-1	CASSLAGLAGFNEQFF	TGCGCCAGCAGCTTGGCCGGACTAGCGGGGTTCAATGAGCAGTTCTTC
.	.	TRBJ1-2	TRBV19	CASSTGHNYGYTF	TGTGCCAGTAGTACGGGACACAACTATGGCTACACCTTC
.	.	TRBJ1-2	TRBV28	CAASTGPNYGYTF	TGTGCCGCCTCTACCGGCCCCAACTATGGCTACACCTTC
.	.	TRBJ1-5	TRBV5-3	CARSLGRGTQHF	TGTGCCAGAAGCTTGGGACGAGGTACCCAGCATTTT
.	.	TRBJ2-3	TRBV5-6	CASSLTDTQYF	TGTGCCAGCAGCCTCACAGATACGCAGTATTTT
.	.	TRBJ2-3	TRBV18	CASSYADTQYF	TGTGCCAGCTCCTACGCAGATACGCAGTATTTT
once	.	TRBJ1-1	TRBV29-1	CSVFIWGKNTEAFF	TGCAGCGTTTTTATCTGGGGGAAGAACACTGAAGCTTTCTTT
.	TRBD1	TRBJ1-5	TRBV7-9	CASSGTADNQPQHF	TGTGCCAGCAGCGGGACAGCCGATAATCAGCCCCAGCATTTT
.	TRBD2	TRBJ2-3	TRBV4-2	CASSQTSGGTDTQYF	TGTGCCAGCAGCCAGACTAGCGGGGGCACAGATACGCAGTATTTT
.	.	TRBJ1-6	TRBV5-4	CASSVDSNNSPLHF	TGTGCCAGCAGCGTTGACAGCAATAATTCACCCCTCCACTTT
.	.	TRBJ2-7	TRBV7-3	CASSLTYDRSYEQYF	TGTGCCAGCAGCTTAACGTACGACCGGTCCTACGAGCAGTACTTC
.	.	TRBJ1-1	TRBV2	CASSLGLSVAFF	TGTGCCAGCAGCCTAGGACTTTCGGTAGCTTTCTTT
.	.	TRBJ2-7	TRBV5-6	CASSAGPPKQYF	TGTGCCAGCAGCGCGGGACCCCCCAAGCAGTACTTC
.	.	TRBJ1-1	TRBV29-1	CSVGEYTEAFF	TGCAGCGTTGGGGAGTACACTGAAGCTTTCTTT
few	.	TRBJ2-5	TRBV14	CASSQIGKETQYF	TGTGCCAGCAGCCAAATTGGCAAAGAGACCCAGTACTTC
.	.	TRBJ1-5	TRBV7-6	CASSSLRVFYSNQPQHF	TGTGCCAGCAGCTCCCTTCGGGTCTTCTATAGCAATCAGCCCCAGCATTTT
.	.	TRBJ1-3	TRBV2	CASSAQLTSGNTIYF	TGTGCCAGCAGTGCACAGCTCACCTCTGGAAACACCATATATTTT
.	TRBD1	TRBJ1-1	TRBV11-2	CASSLGTGGRNTEAFF	TGTGCCAGCAGCTTGGGAACAGGGGGTCGGAACACTGAAGCTTTCTTT
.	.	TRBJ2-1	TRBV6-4	CASGEAGSSYNEQFF	TGTGCCAGCGGCGAGGCGGGTAGCTCCTACAATGAGCAGTTCTTC
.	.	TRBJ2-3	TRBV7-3	CASSFTGGGSTDTQYF	TGTGCCAGCAGCTTTACCGGGGGCGGAAGCACAGATACGCAGTATTTT
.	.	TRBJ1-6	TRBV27	CASSLKGTNSPLHF	TGTGCCAGCAGTTTAAAGGGTACTAATTCACCCCTCCACTTT
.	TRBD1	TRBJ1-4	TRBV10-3	CAISQGAPNEKLFF	TGTGCCATCAGCCAGGGGGCGCCTAATGAAAAACTGTTTTTT
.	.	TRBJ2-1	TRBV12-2	CASRQAVLAEQFF	TGTGCAAGTCGCCAAGCGGTTCTAGCGGAGCAGTTCTTC